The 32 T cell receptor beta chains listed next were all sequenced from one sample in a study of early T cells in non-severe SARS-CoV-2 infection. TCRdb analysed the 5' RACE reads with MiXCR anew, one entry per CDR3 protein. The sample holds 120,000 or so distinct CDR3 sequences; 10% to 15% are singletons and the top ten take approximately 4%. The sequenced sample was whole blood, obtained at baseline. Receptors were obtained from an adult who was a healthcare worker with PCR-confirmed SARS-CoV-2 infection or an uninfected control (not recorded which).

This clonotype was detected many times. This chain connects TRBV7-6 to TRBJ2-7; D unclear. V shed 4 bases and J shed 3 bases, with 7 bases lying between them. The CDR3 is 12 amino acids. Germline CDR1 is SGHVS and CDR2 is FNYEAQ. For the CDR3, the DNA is TGTGCCAGCAGCTCCGAAAGCTACGAGCAGTACTTC. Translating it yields CASSSESYEQYF.

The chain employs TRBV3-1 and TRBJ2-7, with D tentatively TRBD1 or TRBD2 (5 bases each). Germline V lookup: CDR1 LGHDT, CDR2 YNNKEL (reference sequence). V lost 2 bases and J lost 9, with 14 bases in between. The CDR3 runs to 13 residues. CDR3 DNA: TGTGCCAGCAGCCAAAGAGGGACCAGAGTGCAGTACTTC. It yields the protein CASSQRGTRVQYF.

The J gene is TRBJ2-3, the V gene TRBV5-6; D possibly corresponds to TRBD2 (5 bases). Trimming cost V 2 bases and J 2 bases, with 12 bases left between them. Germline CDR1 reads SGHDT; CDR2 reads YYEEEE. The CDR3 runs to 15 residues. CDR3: CASSFGPGSTDTQYF. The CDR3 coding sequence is TGTGCCAGCAGCTTCGGTCCGGGGTCCACAGATACGCAGTATTTT.

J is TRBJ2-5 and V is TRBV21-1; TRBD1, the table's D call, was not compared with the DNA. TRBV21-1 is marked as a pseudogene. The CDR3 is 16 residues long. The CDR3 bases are TGTGCCAGCAGCAAAAGACCTGGGACAGGGAAAGAGACCCAGTACTTC. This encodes CASSKRPGTGKETQYF.

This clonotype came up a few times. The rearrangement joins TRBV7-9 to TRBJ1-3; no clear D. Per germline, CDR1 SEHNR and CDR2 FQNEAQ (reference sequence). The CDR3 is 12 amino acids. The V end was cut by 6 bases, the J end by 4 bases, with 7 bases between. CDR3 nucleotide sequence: TGTGCCAGCAGTCATCTCGGAAACACCATATATTTT. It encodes CASSHLGNTIYF.

Here the CDR3 DNA reads TGCGCCAGCAGCTTGGGCTTGAACTACGAGCAGTACTTC. It is translated as CASSLGLNYEQYF. The chain combines TRBV5-1 with TRBJ2-7; D gene unclear. From germline, CDR1 is SGHRS and CDR2 YFSETQ. CDR3 size: 13 residues. Trimming shortened V by 0 bases and J by 3 bases, and 7 bases separated the two germline ends.

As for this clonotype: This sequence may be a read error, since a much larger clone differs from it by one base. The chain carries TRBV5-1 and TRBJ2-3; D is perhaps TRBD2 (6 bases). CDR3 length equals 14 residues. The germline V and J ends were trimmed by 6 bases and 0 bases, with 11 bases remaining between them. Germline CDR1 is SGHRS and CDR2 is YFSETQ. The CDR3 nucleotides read TGCGCCAGCATGGGGGACTTGAGCACAGATACGCAGTATTTT. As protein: CASMGDLSTDTQYF.

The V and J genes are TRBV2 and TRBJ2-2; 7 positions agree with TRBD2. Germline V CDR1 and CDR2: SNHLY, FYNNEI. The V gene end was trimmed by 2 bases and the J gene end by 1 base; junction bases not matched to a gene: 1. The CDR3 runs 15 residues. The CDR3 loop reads CASSELAVNTGELFF. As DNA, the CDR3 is TGTGCCAGCAGTGAACTAGCGGTGAACACCGGGGAGCTGTTTTTT.

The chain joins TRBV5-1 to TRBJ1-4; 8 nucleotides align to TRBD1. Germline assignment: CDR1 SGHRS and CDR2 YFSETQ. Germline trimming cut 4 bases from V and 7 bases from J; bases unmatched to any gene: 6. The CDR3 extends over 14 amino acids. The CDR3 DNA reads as TGCGCCAGCAGCCAAGGACAGGGAGGTGAAAAACTGTTTTTT. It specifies CASSQGQGGEKLFF.

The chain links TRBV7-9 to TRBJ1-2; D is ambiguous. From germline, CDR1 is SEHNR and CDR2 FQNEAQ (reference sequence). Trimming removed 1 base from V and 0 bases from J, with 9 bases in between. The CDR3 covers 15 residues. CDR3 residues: CASSLETETNYGYTF. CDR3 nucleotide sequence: TGTGCCAGCAGCTTAGAGACGGAGACTAACTATGGCTACACCTTC.

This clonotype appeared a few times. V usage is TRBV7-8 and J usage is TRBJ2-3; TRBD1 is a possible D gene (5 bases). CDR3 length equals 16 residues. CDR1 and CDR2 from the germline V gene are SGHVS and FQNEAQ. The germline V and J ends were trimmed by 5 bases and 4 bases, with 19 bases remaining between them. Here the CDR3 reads CASSIRTDNDSDTQYF. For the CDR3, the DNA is TGTGCCAGCAGCATCAGGACGGACAACGACTCAGATACGCAGTATTTT.

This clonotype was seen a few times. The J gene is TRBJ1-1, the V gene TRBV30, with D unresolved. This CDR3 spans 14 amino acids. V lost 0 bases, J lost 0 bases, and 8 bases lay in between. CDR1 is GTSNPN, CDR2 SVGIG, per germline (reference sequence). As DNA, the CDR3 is TGTGCCTGGAGTGTCTTGGGCCTGAACACTGAAGCTTTCTTT. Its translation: CAWSVLGLNTEAFF.

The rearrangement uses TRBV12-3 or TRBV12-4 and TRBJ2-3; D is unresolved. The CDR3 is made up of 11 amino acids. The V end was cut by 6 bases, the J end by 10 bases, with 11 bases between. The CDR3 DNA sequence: TGTGCCAGCAGGGTCGAGCTCGCGCAGTATTTT. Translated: CASRVELAQYF.

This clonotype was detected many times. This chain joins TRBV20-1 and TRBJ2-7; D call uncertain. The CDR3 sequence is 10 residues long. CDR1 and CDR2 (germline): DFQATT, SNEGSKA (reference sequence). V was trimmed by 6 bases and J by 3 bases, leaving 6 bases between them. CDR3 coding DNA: TGCAGTGCAGGAAGCTACGAGCAGTACTTC. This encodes CSAGSYEQYF.

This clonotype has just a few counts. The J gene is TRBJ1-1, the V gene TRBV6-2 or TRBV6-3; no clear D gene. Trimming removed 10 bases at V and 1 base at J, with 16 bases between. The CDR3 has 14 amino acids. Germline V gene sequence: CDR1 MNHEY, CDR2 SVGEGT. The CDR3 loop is CATRRAPGNTEAFF. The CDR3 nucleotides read TGTGCCACCCGGAGAGCACCAGGGAACACTGAAGCTTTCTTT.

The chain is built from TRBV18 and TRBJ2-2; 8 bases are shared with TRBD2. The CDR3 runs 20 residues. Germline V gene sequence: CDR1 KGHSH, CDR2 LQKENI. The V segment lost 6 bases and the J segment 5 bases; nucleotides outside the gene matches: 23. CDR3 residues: CASSPLLGGEAGDYTGELFF. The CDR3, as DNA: TGTGCCAGCTCCCCTCTTCTAGGTGGAGAAGCGGGAGATTATACCGGGGAGCTGTTTTTT.

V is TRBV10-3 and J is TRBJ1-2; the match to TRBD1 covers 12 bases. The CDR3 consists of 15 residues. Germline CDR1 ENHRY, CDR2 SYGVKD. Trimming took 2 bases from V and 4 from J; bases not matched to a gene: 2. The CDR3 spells CAISEPGQGAYGYTF. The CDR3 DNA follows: TGTGCCATCAGTGAGCCGGGACAGGGGGCCTATGGCTACACCTTC.

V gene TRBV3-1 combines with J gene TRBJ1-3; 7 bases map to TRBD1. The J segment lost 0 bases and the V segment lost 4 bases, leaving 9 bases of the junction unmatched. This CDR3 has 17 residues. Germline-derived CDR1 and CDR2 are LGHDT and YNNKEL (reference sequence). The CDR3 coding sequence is TGTGCCAGCAGCCCACGGGACAGAGTTCTCTCTGGAAACACCATATATTTT. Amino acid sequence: CASSPRDRVLSGNTIYF.

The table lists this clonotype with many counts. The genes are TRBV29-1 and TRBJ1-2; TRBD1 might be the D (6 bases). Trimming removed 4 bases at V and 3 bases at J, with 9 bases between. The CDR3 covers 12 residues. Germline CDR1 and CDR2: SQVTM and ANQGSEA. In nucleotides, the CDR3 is TGCAGCGTTGGGCGGACAGACTATGGCTACACCTTC. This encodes CSVGRTDYGYTF. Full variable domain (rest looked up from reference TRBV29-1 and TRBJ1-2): SAVISQKPSRDICQRGTSLTIQCQVDSQVTMMFWYRQQPGQSLTLIATANQGSEATYESGFVIDKFPISRPNLTFSTLTVSNMSPEDSSIYLCSVGRTDYGYTFGSGTRLTVV.

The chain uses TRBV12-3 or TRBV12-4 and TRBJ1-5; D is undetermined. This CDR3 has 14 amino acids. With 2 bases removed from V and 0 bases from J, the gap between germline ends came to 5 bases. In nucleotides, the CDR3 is TGTGCCAGCAGTTTAAAGCATAGCAATCAGCCCCAGCATTTT. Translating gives CASSLKHSNQPQHF.

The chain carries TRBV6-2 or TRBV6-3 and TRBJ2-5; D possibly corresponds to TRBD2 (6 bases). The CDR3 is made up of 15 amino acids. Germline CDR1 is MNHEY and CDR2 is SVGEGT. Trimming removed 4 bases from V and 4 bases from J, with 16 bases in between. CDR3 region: CASSSAPRRGETQYF. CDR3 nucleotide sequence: TGTGCCAGCAGTTCCGCGCCCCGGCGGGGAGAGACCCAGTACTTC.

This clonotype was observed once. This chain's CDR3 is CASSVSLAGGVDTQYF. CDR3 bases: TGTGCCAGCAGCGTATCGTTAGCGGGAGGGGTAGATACGCAGTATTTT. The chain links TRBV9 to TRBJ2-3; 11 nucleotides line up with TRBD2. V lost 1 base and J lost 5; bases outside the gene matches: 6. This CDR3 is 16 amino acids long. CDR1 SGDLS and CDR2 YYNGEE come from the germline V gene.

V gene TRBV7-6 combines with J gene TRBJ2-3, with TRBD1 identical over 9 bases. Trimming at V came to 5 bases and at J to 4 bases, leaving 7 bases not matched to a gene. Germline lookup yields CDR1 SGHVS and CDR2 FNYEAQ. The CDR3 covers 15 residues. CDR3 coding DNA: TGTGCCAGCAGCGAACGGGACAGGGATCCAGATACGCAGTATTTT. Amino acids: CASSERDRDPDTQYF.

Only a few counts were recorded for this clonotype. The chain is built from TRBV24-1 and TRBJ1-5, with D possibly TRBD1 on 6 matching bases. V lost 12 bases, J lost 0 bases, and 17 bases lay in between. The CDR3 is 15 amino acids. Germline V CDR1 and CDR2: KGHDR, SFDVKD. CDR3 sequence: CASETTGNSNQPQHF. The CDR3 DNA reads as TGTGCCTCAGAAACCACAGGGAATAGCAATCAGCCCCAGCATTTT.

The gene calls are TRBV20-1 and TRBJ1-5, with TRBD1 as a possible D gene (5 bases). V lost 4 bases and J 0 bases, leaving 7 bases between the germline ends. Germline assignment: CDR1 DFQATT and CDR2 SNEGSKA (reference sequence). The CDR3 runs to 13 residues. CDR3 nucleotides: TGCAGTGCTACGACAGTTAGCAATCAGCCCCAGCATTTT. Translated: CSATTVSNQPQHF.

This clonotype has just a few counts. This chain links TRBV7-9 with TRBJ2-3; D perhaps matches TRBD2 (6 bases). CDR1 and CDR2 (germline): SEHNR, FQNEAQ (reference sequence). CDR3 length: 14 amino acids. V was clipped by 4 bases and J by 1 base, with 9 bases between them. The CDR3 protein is CASSYGGGTDTQYF. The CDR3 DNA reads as TGTGCCAGCAGCTACGGGGGTGGCACAGATACGCAGTATTTT.

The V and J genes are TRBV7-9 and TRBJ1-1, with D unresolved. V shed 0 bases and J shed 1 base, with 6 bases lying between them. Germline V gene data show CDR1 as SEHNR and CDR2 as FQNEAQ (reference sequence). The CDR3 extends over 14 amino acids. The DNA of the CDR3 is TGTGCCAGCAGCTTAGCTGTGGGGAACACTGAAGCTTTCTTT. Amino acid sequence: CASSLAVGNTEAFF.

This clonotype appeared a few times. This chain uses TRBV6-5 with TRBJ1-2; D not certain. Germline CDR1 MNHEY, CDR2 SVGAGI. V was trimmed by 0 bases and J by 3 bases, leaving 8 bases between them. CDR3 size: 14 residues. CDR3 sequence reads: CASSYSPADYGYTF. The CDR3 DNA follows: TGTGCCAGCAGTTACTCCCCAGCGGACTATGGCTACACCTTC.

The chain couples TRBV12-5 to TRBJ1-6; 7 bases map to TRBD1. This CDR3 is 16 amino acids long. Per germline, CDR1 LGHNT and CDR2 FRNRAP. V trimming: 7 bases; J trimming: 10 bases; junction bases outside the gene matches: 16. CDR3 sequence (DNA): TGTGCTAGTGCCCCTCTGGGACAGAGTAACTACTCACCCCTCCACTTT. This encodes CASAPLGQSNYSPLHF.

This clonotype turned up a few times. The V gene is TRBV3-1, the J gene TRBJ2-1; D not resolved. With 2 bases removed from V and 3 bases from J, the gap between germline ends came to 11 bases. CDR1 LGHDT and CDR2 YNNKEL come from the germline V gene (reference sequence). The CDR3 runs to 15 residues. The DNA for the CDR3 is TGTGCCAGCAGCCAACAATTGGACCACTACAATGAGCAGTTCTTC. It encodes CASSQQLDHYNEQFF.

CDR3: CASSDTGTRTDTQYF. CDR3 bases: TGTGCCAGCAGTGATACCGGGACCCGCACAGATACGCAGTATTTT. The chain couples TRBV12-3 or TRBV12-4 to TRBJ2-3; D is tentatively TRBD1 or TRBD2 (5 bases each). The CDR3 is 15 amino acids. Trimming left V 5 bases short and J 1 base short, with 13 bases between.

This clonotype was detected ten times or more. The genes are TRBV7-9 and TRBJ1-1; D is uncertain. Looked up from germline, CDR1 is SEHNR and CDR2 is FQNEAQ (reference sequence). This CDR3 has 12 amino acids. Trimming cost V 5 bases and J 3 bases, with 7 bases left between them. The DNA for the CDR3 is TGTGCCAGCAGCCCGGGATACACTGAAGCTTTCTTT. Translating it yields CASSPGYTEAFF. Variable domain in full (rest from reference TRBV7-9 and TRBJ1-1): DTGVSQNPRHKITKRGQNVTFRCDPISEHNRLYWYRQTLGQGPEFLTYFQNEAQLEKSRLLSDRFSAERPKGSFSTLEIQRTEQGDSAMYLCASSPGYTEAFFGQGTRLTVV.